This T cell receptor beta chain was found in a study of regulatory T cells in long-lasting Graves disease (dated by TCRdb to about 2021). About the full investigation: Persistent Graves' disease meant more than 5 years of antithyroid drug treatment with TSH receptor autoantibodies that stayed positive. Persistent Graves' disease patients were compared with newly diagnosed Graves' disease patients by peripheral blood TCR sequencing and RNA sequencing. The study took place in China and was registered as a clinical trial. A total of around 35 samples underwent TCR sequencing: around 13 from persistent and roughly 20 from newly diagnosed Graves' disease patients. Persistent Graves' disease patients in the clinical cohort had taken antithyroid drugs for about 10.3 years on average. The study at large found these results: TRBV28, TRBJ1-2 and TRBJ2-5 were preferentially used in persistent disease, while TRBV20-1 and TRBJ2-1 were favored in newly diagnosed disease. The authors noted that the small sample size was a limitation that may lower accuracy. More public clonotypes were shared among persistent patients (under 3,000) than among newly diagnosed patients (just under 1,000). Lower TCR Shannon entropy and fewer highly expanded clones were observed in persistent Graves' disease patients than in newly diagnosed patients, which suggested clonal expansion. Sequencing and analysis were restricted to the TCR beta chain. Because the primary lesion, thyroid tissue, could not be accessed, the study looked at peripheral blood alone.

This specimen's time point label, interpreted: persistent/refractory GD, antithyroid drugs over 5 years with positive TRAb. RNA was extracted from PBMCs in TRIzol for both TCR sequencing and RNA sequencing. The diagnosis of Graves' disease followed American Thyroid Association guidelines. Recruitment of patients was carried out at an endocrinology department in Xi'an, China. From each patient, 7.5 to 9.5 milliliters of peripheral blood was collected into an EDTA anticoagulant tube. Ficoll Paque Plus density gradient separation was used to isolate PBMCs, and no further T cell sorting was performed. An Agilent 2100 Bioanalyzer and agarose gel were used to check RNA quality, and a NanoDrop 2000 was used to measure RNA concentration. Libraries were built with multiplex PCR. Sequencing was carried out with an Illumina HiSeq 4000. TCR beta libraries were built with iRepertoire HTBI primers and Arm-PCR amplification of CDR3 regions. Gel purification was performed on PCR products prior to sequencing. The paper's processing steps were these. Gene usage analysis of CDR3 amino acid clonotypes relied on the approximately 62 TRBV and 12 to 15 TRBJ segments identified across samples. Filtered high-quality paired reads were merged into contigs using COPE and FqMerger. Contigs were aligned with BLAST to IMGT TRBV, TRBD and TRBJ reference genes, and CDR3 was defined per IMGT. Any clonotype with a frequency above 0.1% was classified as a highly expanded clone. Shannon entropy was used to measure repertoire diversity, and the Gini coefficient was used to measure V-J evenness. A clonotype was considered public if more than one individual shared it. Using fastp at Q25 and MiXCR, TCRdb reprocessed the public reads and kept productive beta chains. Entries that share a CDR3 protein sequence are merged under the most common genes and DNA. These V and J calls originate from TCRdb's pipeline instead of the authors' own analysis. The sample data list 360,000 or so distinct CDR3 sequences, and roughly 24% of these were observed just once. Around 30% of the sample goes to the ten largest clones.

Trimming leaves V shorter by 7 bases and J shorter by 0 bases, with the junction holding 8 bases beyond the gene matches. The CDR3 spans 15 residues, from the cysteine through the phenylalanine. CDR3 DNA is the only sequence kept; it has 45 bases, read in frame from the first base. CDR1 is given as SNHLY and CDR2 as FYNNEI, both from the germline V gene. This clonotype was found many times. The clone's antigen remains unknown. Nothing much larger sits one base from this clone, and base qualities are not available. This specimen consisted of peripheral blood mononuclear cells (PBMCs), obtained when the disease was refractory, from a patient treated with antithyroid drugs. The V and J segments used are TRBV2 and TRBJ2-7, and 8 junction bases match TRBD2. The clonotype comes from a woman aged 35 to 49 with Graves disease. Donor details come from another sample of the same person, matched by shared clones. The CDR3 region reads CASKEGGGRSYEQYF. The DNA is TGTGCCAGCAAAGAGGGCGGGGGGCGCTCCTACGAGCAGTACTTC.